The 26 T cell receptor beta chains below come from one sample, sequenced in a study of graft-versus-host responses after intestinal transplantation. Profiling relied on immunoSEQ multiplex PCR, and the TCRdb table lists in-frame clones only, not all of them. Among 5,000 to 6,500 clones listed, 70% to 85% were seen once. This specimen was PBMCs, taken almost 330 days after intestinal transplant. These receptors all come from a human patient who received an intestinal transplant, so some T cells may come from the graft donor.

The J gene is TRBJ1-1, the V gene TRBV6-6; possible D gene TRBD1, 6 bases. V dropped 6 bases and J dropped 1 base, with 12 bases sitting between them. Germline V gene sequence: CDR1 MNHNY, CDR2 SVGAGI (reference sequence). The CDR3 runs 14 residues. CDR3 DNA: TGTGCCAGCAGGACAGGTGGCCAGAACACTGAAGCTTTCTTT. It encodes CASRTGGQNTEAFF.

The V and J genes are TRBV6-6 and TRBJ2-3; 7 bases agree with TRBD1. This CDR3 has 16 residues. V gave up 5 bases and J gave up 2 bases; unmatched junction bases: 10. The germline gives CDR1 MNHNY, CDR2 SVGAGI (reference sequence). This chain's CDR3 is CASSTGIGTATDTQYF. For the CDR3, the DNA is TGTGCCAGCAGTACGGGGATCGGGACAGCCACAGATACGCAGTATTTT.

This clone turned up a few times. The chain is built from TRBV11-3 and TRBJ2-4; tentatively, D is TRBD2 (7 bases). The CDR3 runs 15 residues. Germline CDR1 and CDR2: SGHNT and YENEEA. Trimming removed 6 bases at V and 8 bases at J, with 20 bases between. The CDR3 DNA follows: TGTGCCAGCAGTCCCACGGGGGGCGCAGGAGACATTCAGTACTTC. Translation: CASSPTGGAGDIQYF.

This sequence joins TRBV6-6 and TRBJ1-5; D is unclear. Germline V gene sequence: CDR1 MNHNY, CDR2 SVGAGI (reference sequence). This CDR3 is 15 amino acids long. V lost 8 bases to trimming and J lost 0 bases, with 14 bases between them. The CDR3 spells CASGSGPYSNQPQHF. The CDR3 DNA follows: TGTGCCAGCGGGTCCGGGCCCTATAGCAATCAGCCCCAGCATTTT.

The chain uses TRBV10-2 and TRBJ2-7, with 7 bases fitting TRBD1. V shed 5 bases and J 6 bases; nucleotides not matched to a gene: 10. This CDR3 is built from 14 residues. Germline V CDR1 and CDR2: WSHSY, SAAADI. CDR3 in amino acids: CASSFQRTGVEQYF. CDR3 in DNA: TGCGCCAGCAGTTTTCAAAGAACAGGGGTCGAGCAGTACTTC.

A single count supports this clone. This chain joins TRBV7-9 and TRBJ1-6; no definite D call. Trimming removed 5 bases from V and 10 bases from J, with 12 bases in between. This CDR3 region has 13 residues. Germline lookup yields CDR1 SEHNR and CDR2 FQNEAQ (reference sequence). The CDR3 DNA reads as TGTGCCAGCAGCCTGTTCGGGAGGTCACCCCTCCACTTT. This sequence encodes CASSLFGRSPLHF.

This clone ranks as hyperexpanded. The gene calls are TRBV4-3 and TRBJ2-3; tentative D call: TRBD2 (6 bases). Germline assignment: CDR1 LGHNA and CDR2 YSLEER. The V end lost 0 bases, the J end lost 4 bases, and 14 bases lay between the germline ends. This CDR3 has 16 residues. The CDR3 DNA follows: TGCGCCAGCAGCCAAGACAGCGGGTATACACCAGATACGCAGTATTTT. The encoded protein is CASSQDSGYTPDTQYF.

The rearrangement joins TRBV28 to TRBJ1-1; a possible D gene is TRBD1 (5 bases). V dropped 7 bases and J dropped 1 base, with 13 bases sitting between them. The CDR3 has 14 residues. Germline loops: CDR1 MDHEN, CDR2 SYDVKM. The CDR3 coding sequence is TGTGCCAGCACGGGGGGATATTGGAACACTGAAGCTTTCTTT. Its translation is CASTGGYWNTEAFF.

The chain joins TRBV25-1 to TRBJ2-3, with D uncertain. CDR1 is MGHDK, CDR2 SYGVNS, per germline. CDR3 length equals 16 residues. V lost 3 bases, J lost 0 bases, and 13 bases lay in between. Here the CDR3 reads CASSDSGAISTDTQYF. CDR3 in DNA: TGTGCCAGCAGTGACTCAGGAGCTATTAGCACAGATACGCAGTATTTT.

The rearrangement joins TRBV27 to TRBJ2-1, with 9 bases aligning to TRBD2. The CDR3 runs to 18 residues. Germline CDR1 MNHEY, CDR2 SMNVEV (reference sequence). V shed 5 bases and J 9 bases; nucleotides not matched to a gene: 20. CDR3 loop: CASSPNSLGGGAVTEQFF. The DNA of the CDR3 is TGTGCCAGCAGTCCAAATTCGTTGGGCGGGGGGGCAGTTACTGAGCAGTTCTTC.

This clone was observed once. The chain combines TRBV27 with TRBJ1-4, with 8 bases lining up with TRBD1. The ends lost 4 bases at V and 2 bases at J; junction bases unmatched: 15. CDR3 length equals 19 residues. Germline V gene lookup returns CDR1 MNHEY and CDR2 SMNVEV (reference sequence). The CDR3 sequence is CASSSPRTGRHWTNEKLFF. The CDR3 nucleotides are TGTGCCAGCAGTTCCCCGAGGACAGGGCGCCATTGGACTAATGAAAAACTGTTTTTT.

V is TRBV7-9 and J is TRBJ2-5, with D uncertain. Trimming stripped 5 bases from V and 3 bases from J, with 19 bases between. The CDR3 is 16 amino acids. Germline V gene data show CDR1 as SEHNR and CDR2 as FQNEAQ (reference sequence). CDR3 region: CASSPPGDVQEETQYF. The CDR3 nucleotides read TGTGCCAGCAGCCCACCCGGAGATGTGCAGGAAGAGACCCAGTACTTC.

The chain links TRBV11-2 to TRBJ2-3; no reliable D call. In germline, CDR1 is SGHAT, CDR2 FQNNGV. Trimming left V 3 bases short and J 2 bases short, with 15 bases between. This CDR3 contains 16 residues. CDR3 DNA sequence: TGTGCCAGCAGCTTTGGGATAGGCCCCAACACAGATACGCAGTATTTT. It codes for CASSFGIGPNTDTQYF.

J is TRBJ2-3 and V is TRBV30; D is possibly TRBD1 or TRBD2 (6 bases each). Trimming shortened V by 0 bases and J by 2 bases, and 12 bases separated the two germline ends. This CDR3 has 15 residues. Germline V lookup: CDR1 GTSNPN, CDR2 SVGIG (reference sequence). The CDR3 region is CAWSVGGLHTDTQYF. CDR3 coding DNA: TGTGCCTGGAGTGTAGGGGGGCTGCACACAGATACGCAGTATTTT.

This sequence joins TRBV19 and TRBJ2-7, with 9 bases matching TRBD1. This CDR3 region has 15 residues. Germline lookup yields CDR1 LNHDA and CDR2 SQIVND (reference sequence). Trimming at V came to 3 bases and at J to 3 bases, leaving 6 bases not matched to a gene. DNA of the CDR3: TGTGCCAGTAGTATTTCCCCGGGACAGGGCTACGAGCAGTACTTC. Translating gives CASSISPGQGYEQYF.

The V call is TRBV19, the J call TRBJ1-2; D not resolved. The ends were cut back, 3 bases at V and 3 bases at J, with 11 bases in the middle. The CDR3 sequence is 14 residues long. Germline-derived CDR1 and CDR2 are LNHDA and SQIVND (reference sequence). The CDR3 reads CASSIGPFDYGYTF. In DNA form, the CDR3 reads TGTGCCAGTAGTATTGGGCCATTCGACTATGGCTACACCTTC.

The chain is built from TRBV6-1 and TRBJ1-5, with no clear D. The CDR3 runs 15 residues. With 7 bases removed from V and 0 bases from J, the gap between germline ends came to 13 bases. Germline V gene lookup returns CDR1 MNHNS and CDR2 SASEGT. DNA for the CDR3: TGTGCCAGCAATGGGGTGGGGTATAGCAATCAGCCCCAGCATTTT. Its translation is CASNGVGYSNQPQHF.

This sequence joins TRBV5-1 and TRBJ1-1; TRBD1 aligns across 9 bases. CDR1 is SGHRS, CDR2 YFSETQ, per germline. The CDR3 is 14 residues long. The V and J ends lost 0 bases and 5 bases, in that order; junction bases with no gene match: 2. In DNA, the CDR3 is TGCGCCAGCAGCTTGGTAGGACAGGGGACTGAAGCTTTCTTT. Translating gives CASSLVGQGTEAFF.

In its sample, this clone was seen once. The chain couples TRBV7-2 to TRBJ2-7; 9 bases align to TRBD2. The CDR3 covers 14 residues. In germline, CDR1 is SGHTA, CDR2 FQGNSA. After removal of 5 bases from V and 2 bases from J, the junction contained 4 bases not matched to a gene. The CDR3 protein is CASSPSGTTYEQYF. The CDR3 region has the DNA TGTGCCAGCAGCCCTAGCGGGACTACCTACGAGCAGTACTTC.

This clone came up a few times. This chain uses TRBV6-6 with TRBJ2-7; D is perhaps TRBD2 (5 bases). Per germline, CDR1 MNHNY and CDR2 SVGAGI (reference sequence). The length of the CDR3 is 16 residues. V was trimmed by 0 bases and J by 3 bases, leaving 15 bases between them. Written as DNA, the CDR3 is TGTGCCAGCAGTTACTCAATATCGGGGAGTTACTACGAGCAGTACTTC. This gives the protein CASSYSISGSYYEQYF.

The chain links TRBV19 to TRBJ2-2; 12 bases match TRBD2. CDR3 length equals 17 residues. V was pared by 5 bases and J by 2 bases, with 6 bases of the junction left unmatched. CDR1 and CDR2 (germline): LNHDA, SQIVND (reference sequence). CDR3 amino acids: CASSRRTSGVNTGELFF. CDR3 coding DNA: TGTGCCAGTAGTCGGAGGACTAGCGGGGTAAACACCGGGGAGCTGTTTTTT.

This clone was seen a handful of times. The chain combines TRBV6-8 with TRBJ2-3; D remains ambiguous. Germline V lookup: CDR1 MNHGY, CDR2 SAAAGT. The V gene lost 8 bases and the J gene lost 6 bases, with 9 bases spanning the gap. CDR3 size: 11 residues. The CDR3 protein is CASLAGDTQYF. The CDR3 bases are TGTGCCAGCCTTGCTGGGGATACGCAGTATTTT.

This clone was observed a few times. The chain is built from TRBV6-5 and TRBJ1-5; possible D gene TRBD1, 6 bases. Trimming took off 8 bases at V and 5 bases at J, with 13 bases between the two ends. Germline V gene lookup returns CDR1 MNHEY and CDR2 SVGAGI. CDR3 size: 13 residues. This CDR3 is CASEGGGDQPQHF. The CDR3 DNA reads TGTGCCAGCGAGGGAGGGGGGGATCAGCCCCAGCATTTT.

The chain couples TRBV14 to TRBJ1-1; D remains unclear. Trimming pared 6 bases from V and 4 bases from J, leaving 15 bases between. The V gene's germline CDR1 is SGHDN and CDR2 FVKESK. The CDR3 is made up of 14 amino acids. The CDR3 region is CASSPRVGSTEAFF. DNA of the CDR3: TGTGCCAGCAGTCCGAGGGTGGGGAGCACTGAAGCTTTCTTT. Full variable domain (missing parts from reference TRBV14 and TRBJ1-1): EAGVTQFPSHSVIEKGQTVTLRCDPISGHDNLYWYRRVMGKEIKFLLHFVKESKQDESGMPNNRFLAERTGGTYSTLKVQPAELEDSGVYFCASSPRVGSTEAFFGQGTRLTVV.

CDR3 sequence: CASSLGSGLPYEQYF. Written as DNA, the CDR3 is TGTGCCAGCAGCTTAGGGTCCGGGCTACCCTACGAGCAGTACTTC. The genes are TRBV7-2 and TRBJ2-7; D unclear. CDR3 size: 15 residues. Germline V gene sequence: CDR1 SGHTA, CDR2 FQGNSA. Trimming took 1 base from V and 2 from J, leaving 12 bases between them.

The gene calls are TRBV4-3 and TRBJ1-6, with a weak D call TRBD1 (6 bases). Germline V gene data show CDR1 as LGHNA and CDR2 as YSLEER. Trimming removed 1 base at V and 8 bases at J, with 6 bases between. The length of the CDR3 is 13 residues. The CDR3 reads CASSQGTDSPLHF. CDR3 DNA sequence: TGCGCCAGCAGCCAAGGGACAGATTCACCCCTCCACTTT.